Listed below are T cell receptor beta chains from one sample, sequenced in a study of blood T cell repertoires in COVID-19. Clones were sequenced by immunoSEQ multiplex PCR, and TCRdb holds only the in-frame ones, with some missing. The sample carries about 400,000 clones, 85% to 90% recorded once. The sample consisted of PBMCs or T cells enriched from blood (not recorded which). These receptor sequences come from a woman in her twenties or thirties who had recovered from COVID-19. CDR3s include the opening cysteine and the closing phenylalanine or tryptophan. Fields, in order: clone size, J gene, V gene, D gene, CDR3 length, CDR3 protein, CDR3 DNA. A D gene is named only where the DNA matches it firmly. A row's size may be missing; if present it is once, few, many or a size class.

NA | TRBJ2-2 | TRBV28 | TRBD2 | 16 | CASSLSGSARSGELFF | TGTGCCAGCAGCCTTAGCGGGAGCGCAAGGTCTGGGGAGCTGTTTTTT
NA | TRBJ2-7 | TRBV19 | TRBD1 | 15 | CASSNVGQGVYEQYF | TGTGCCAGTAGTAACGTGGGGCAGGGGGTCTACGAGCAGTACTTC
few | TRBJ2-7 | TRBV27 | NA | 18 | CASSLSTSSGVKYYEQYF | TGTGCCAGCAGTTTATCGACGTCTTCGGGGGTGAAATACTACGAGCAGTACTTC
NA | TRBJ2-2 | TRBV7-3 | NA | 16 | CASSLNPPVNTGELFF | TGTGCCAGCAGCTTAAATCCACCGGTGAACACCGGGGAGCTGTTTTTT
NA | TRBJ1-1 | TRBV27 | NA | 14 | CASSFAGTNTEAFF | TGTGCCAGCAGTTTCGCGGGAACGAACACTGAAGCTTTCTTT
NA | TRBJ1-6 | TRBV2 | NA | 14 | CASSGGRGSSPLHF | TGTGCCAGCAGTGGGGGGCGCGGAAGTTCACCCCTCCACTTT
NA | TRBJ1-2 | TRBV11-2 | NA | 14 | CASSSLRGKNGYTF | TGTGCCAGCAGCTCATTGCGGGGGAAGAACGGCTACACCTTC
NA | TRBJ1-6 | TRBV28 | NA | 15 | CASSFPPKGNSPLHF | TGTGCCAGCAGTTTCCCCCCCAAGGGGAATTCACCCCTCCACTTT
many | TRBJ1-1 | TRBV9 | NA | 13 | CASSVAYMAEAFF | TGTGCCAGCAGCGTAGCTTACATGGCTGAAGCTTTCTTT
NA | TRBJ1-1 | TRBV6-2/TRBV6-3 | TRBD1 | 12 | CASSRGTGEAFF | TGTGCCAGCAGCCGCGGGACAGGAGAAGCTTTCTTT
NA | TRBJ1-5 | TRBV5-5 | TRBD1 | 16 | CASSFGSGGEGQPQHF | TGTGCCAGCAGCTTCGGATCAGGGGGCGAAGGTCAGCCCCAGCATTTT
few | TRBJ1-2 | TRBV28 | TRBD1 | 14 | CASSIGDRTYGYTF | TGTGCCAGCAGTATCGGGGACAGAACCTATGGCTACACCTTC
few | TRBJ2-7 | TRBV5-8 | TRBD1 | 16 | CASSTMDRGKVYEQYF | TGTGCCAGCAGCACCATGGACAGGGGAAAAGTCTACGAGCAGTACTTC
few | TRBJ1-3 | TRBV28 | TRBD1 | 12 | CASRTGGNTIYF | TGTGCCAGCAGAACAGGGGGGAACACCATATATTTT
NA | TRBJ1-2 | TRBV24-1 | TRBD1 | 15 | CATSDIGQGLDGYTF | TGTGCCACCAGTGATATAGGACAGGGACTGGATGGCTACACCTTC
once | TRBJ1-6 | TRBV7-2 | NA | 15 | CASSPSGGENSPLHF | TGTGCCAGCAGCCCAAGCGGGGGCGAAAATTCACCCCTCCACTTT
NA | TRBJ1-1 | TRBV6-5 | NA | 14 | CASSWRKLNTEAFF | TGTGCCAGCAGTTGGCGGAAACTGAACACTGAAGCTTTCTTT
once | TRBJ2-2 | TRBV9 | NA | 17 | CASSVTSWTVNTGELFF | TGTGCCAGCAGCGTAACCTCCTGGACAGTAAACACCGGGGAGCTGTTTTTT
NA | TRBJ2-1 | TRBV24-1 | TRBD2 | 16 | CATSELTSGRINEQFF | TGTGCCACCAGTGAACTGACTAGCGGGAGGATCAATGAGCAGTTCTTC
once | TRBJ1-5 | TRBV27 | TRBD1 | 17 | CASSGHGQGRGNQPQHF | TGTGCCAGCAGTGGCCACGGACAGGGCAGAGGCAATCAGCCCCAGCATTTT
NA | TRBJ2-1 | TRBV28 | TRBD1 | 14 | CASSSGQGIDEQFF | TGTGCCAGCAGTTCGGGACAGGGTATCGATGAGCAGTTCTTC
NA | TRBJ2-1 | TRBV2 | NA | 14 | CASRRGLAYNEQFF | TGTGCCAGCAGAAGAGGCTTAGCGTACAATGAGCAGTTCTTC
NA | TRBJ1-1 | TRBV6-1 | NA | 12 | CASSDRVTEAFF | TGTGCCAGCAGTGATCGGGTGACTGAAGCTTTCTTT
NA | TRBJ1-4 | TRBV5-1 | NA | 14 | CASSLGRGNEKLFF | TGCGCCAGCAGCTTGGGTCGGGGAAATGAAAAACTGTTTTTT